The subject of this entry is one T cell receptor beta chain. The CDR3 contains 16 residues. V was trimmed by 0 bases and J by 0 bases, leaving 12 bases between them. The germline V gene has CDR1 MGHRA and CDR2 YSYEKL. The data belong to a study of shared clonotypes between healthy human individuals. Study summary: Donors were a couple of women and a few men aged 18 to 49.

Naive CD45RA+ and memory CD45RA-negative subsets were split from CD4+ cells. Sorted-subset replicate PCR reactions contained 150 to 200 ng DNA, corresponding to roughly 29,000 T cell genomes. Produced via immunoSEQ multiplex PCR; TCRdb's table is partial and in-frame only. The table records about 600,000 clones, almost 97% of them present only once. The origin of this receptor is a woman in her twenties or thirties in good health. The chain has TRBV4-1 and TRBJ2-7; no reliable D call. Material for sequencing was naive CD4+ T cells sorted from blood. Described subset: CD45RA+ positively selected. CDR3 protein: CASSQDDIGSSYEQYF. CDR3 sequence (DNA): TGCGCCAGCAGCCAAGATGACATCGGGTCCTCCTACGAGCAGTACTTC.